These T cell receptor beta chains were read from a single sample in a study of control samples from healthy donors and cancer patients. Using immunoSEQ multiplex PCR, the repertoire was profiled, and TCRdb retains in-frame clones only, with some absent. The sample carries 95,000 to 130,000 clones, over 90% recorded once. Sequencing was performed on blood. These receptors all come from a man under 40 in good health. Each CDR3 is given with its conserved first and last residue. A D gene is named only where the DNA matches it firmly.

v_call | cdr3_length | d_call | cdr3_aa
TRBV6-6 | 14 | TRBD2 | CASRRTSGGYEQYF
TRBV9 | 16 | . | CASSVNRHSGANVLTF
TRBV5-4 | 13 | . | CASSLGAGTEQYF
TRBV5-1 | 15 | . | CASSKTWQLQETQYF
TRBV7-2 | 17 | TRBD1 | CASSLGEGGAAKNIQYF
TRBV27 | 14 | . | CASSFGQNSYEQYF
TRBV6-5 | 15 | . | CASSYSQWAQGEQFF
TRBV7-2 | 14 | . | CASSLSGMNTEAFF
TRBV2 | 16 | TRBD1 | CASRAGTGDGANVLTF
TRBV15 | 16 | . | CATSRVPPPGNYGYTF
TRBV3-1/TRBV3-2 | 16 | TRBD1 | CASSQHSGGSGNTIYF
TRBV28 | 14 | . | CASSSRGGQGGYTF
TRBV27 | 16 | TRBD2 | CASSLRSSGGGETQYF
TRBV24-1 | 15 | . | CATSDTGPGNEKLFF
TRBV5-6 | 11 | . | CASSSRNEQFF
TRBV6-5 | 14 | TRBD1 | CASRTGLGTDTQYF
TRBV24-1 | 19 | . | CATSDLQSRDPGEGDGYTF
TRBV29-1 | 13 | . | CSVEVGRATEAFF
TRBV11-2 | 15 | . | CASSSTTAAGPGRFF
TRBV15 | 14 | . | CATRRISTGDTQYF
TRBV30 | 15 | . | CAWRETGPALYGYTF
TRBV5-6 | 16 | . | CASSWRTVGSGNTIYF
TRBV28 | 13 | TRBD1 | CASRTGPGNTIYF
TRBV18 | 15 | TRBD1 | CASSHYRGLREKLFF
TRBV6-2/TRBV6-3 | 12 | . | CASSYGSDEQFF
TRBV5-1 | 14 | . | CASSFPGTNYGYTF
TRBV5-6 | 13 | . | CASSLSAYSEQFF